This note documents a single T cell receptor (beta chain) sequence. The data were obtained in a study of technical replicates of blood from a handful of donors. The CDR3 runs 14 residues. In germline, CDR1 is SGHNT, CDR2 YYREEE (reference sequence). V gave up 4 bases and J gave up 4 bases; unmatched junction bases: 7. Sequencing was performed with immunoSEQ multiplex PCR; in TCRdb, only in-frame clones are kept and a portion is missing. The sample lists about 59,000 clones; just under 95% were seen once. Specimen: PBMCs. The sequence came from a human donor in good health. Some clones in this sample may be carry-over from other donors' samples. J is TRBJ2-5 and V is TRBV5-4; the match to TRBD2 covers 7 bases. Here the CDR3 reads CASSPRGEGETQYF. The CDR3 DNA reads as TGTGCCAGCAGCCCTCGGGGGGAGGGAGAGACCCAGTACTTC.